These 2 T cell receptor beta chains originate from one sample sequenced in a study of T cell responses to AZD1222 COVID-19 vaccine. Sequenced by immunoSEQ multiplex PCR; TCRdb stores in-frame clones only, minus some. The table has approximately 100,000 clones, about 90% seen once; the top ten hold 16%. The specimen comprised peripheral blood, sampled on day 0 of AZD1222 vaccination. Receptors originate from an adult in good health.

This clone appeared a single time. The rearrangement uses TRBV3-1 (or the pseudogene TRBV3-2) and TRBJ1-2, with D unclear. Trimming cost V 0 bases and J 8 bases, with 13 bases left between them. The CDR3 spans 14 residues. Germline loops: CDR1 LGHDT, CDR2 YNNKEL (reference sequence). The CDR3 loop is CASSQDIGSRGYTF. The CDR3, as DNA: TGTGCCAGCAGCCAAGATATCGGCAGCAGAGGCTACACCTTC.

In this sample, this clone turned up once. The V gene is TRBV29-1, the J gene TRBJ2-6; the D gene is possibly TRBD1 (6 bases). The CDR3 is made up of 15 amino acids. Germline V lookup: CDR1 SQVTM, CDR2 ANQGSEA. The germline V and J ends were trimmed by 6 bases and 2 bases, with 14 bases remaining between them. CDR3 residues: CSVRQDLAGANVLTF. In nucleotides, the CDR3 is TGCAGCGTCAGACAGGACTTGGCTGGGGCCAACGTCCTGACTTTC.